The entry that follows covers one T cell receptor beta chain sequence. This entry is derived from a study of blood T cell repertoires in COVID-19. Study summary: Researchers got acute and convalescent COVID-19 samples from the United States, Italy and Spain.

With 7 bases clipped from V and 7 bases from J, the junction kept 3 bases outside the gene matches. The CDR3 contains 14 residues. From germline, CDR1 is WNHNN and CDR2 SYGVQD (reference sequence). As handled by the study authors: The assay estimated nucleated cells by amplifying reference gene primers. The repertoire was sequenced with immunoSEQ multiplex PCR; TCRdb's copy has only in-frame clones and lacks some. For V, J and clone size, that table is used; D and trimming come from the DNA. This sample has fewer than 75,000 clones, with roughly nine tenths found just once. Sequencing was performed on peripheral blood. This clonotype originated in a man at least 80 years old with acute or convalescent COVID-19. The rearrangement joins TRBV10-1 to TRBJ1-6; 11 nucleotides match TRBD1. CDR3 DNA sequence: TGCGCCAGCACCGGACAGGGGGCAAATTCACCCCTCCACTTT. Amino acid sequence: CASTGQGANSPLHF.